The subject of this entry is one T cell receptor beta chain. The V gene end was trimmed by 5 bases and the J gene end by 6 bases; junction bases not matched to a gene: 8. The CDR3 extends over 14 amino acids. The germline V gene encodes CDR1 MNHEY and CDR2 SVGEGT. The method was immunoSEQ multiplex PCR; TCRdb's version includes in-frame clones alone and lacks a portion of them. The sample carries around 260,000 clones, roughly 89% recorded once. These data originate in a study of blood T cell repertoires in COVID-19. This chain uses TRBV6-2 or TRBV6-3 with TRBJ2-7, with 9 bases that match TRBD1. The sample consisted of peripheral blood. The TCR sequence derives from a woman aged 25 to 45 with active or convalescent COVID-19. Written as DNA, the CDR3 is TGTGCCAGCAGTCCGACAGGGGGGACCCTCGAGCAGTACTTC. This codes for CASSPTGGTLEQYF.